The 6 T cell receptor beta chains given below trace back to one sample, sequenced in a study of regulatory T cells in long-lasting Graves disease. Time point meaning: newly diagnosed GD, antithyroid drugs for less than 3 months. The TCR library used RNA extracted from PBMCs. Researchers made TCR beta libraries by using iRepertoire HTBI primers and running Arm-PCR on CDR3 regions. One entry per CDR3 protein results from TCRdb running MiXCR on the multiplex PCR reads. The data show around 400,000 distinct CDR3 sequences, 12% seen once. These data also featured in a second study, about T cells in Graves' hyperthyroidism and ophthalmopathy.

This specimen was peripheral blood mononuclear cells (PBMCs), taken at new diagnosis, from a patient treated with antithyroid drugs. The receptors originated from a woman younger than 30 with Graves disease.

This clonotype was recorded at least ten times. The chain uses TRBV20-1 and TRBJ1-5; D uncertain. CDR1 is DFQATT, CDR2 SNEGSKA, per germline (reference sequence). The CDR3 sequence is 14 residues long. The germline V and J ends were trimmed by 3 bases and 3 bases, with 12 bases remaining between them. This CDR3 is CSASFRSLNQPQHF. The CDR3 DNA reads TGCAGTGCTAGTTTCCGGTCGCTCAATCAGCCCCAGCATTTT.

This clonotype was counted ten times or more. The gene calls are TRBV20-1 and TRBJ2-5, with TRBD2 identical over 12 bases. V shed 2 bases, J shed 5 bases, and the junction held 12 bases outside the gene matches. Germline CDR1 is DFQATT and CDR2 is SNEGSKA (reference sequence). The CDR3 loop spans 17 amino acids. This chain's CDR3 is CSARMGLAGKVWETQYF. CDR3 sequence (DNA): TGCAGTGCTAGAATGGGACTAGCGGGCAAAGTATGGGAGACCCAGTACTTC.

This clonotype was counted ten times or more. The chain has TRBV28 and TRBJ1-1; D remains ambiguous. Germline CDR1 and CDR2: MDHEN and SYDVKM. The CDR3 runs 13 residues. Trimming pared 2 bases from V and 4 bases from J, leaving 8 bases between. As DNA, the CDR3 is TGTGCCAGCAGTTTACATCGTTTCACTGAAGCTTTCTTT. Protein sequence: CASSLHRFTEAFF. The complete variable domain, with remaining parts taken from reference TRBV28 and TRBJ1-1, reads DVKVTQSSRYLVKRTGEKVFLECVQDMDHENMFWYRQDPGLGLRLIYFSYDVKMKEKGDIPEGYSVSREKKERFSLILESASTNQTSMYLCASSLHRFTEAFFGQGTRLTVV.

This clonotype has a count of ten or more. CDR3 sequence reads: CASSPGGYTF. The DNA for the CDR3 is TGTGCCAGCAGTCCTGGCGGCTACACCTTC. The rearrangement uses TRBV12-3 or TRBV12-4 and TRBJ1-2; D call uncertain. The V and J ends lost 5 bases and 8 bases respectively, with 6 bases between them. The CDR3 is made up of 10 amino acids.

This clonotype was recorded many times. The gene calls are TRBV7-2 and TRBJ2-5, with D perhaps matching TRBD1 or TRBD2 (5 bases each). The V gene lost 2 bases and the J gene lost 5 bases, with 15 bases spanning the gap. Germline V gives CDR1 SGHTA, CDR2 FQGNSA. The CDR3 totals 15 residues. CDR3: CASSLWGPQAETQYF. CDR3 coding DNA: TGTGCCAGCAGCTTATGGGGACCTCAGGCGGAGACCCAGTACTTC.

This clonotype was observed many times. This chain joins TRBV20-1 and TRBJ1-5; D gene unclear. Trimming removed 0 bases from V and 1 base from J, with 13 bases in between. The CDR3 covers 16 residues. Germline V gives CDR1 DFQATT, CDR2 SNEGSKA (reference sequence). As DNA, the CDR3 is TGCAGTGCTAGAGACCCGGAGCGAGGCAGCAATCAGCCCCAGCATTTT. Amino acid sequence: CSARDPERGSNQPQHF.